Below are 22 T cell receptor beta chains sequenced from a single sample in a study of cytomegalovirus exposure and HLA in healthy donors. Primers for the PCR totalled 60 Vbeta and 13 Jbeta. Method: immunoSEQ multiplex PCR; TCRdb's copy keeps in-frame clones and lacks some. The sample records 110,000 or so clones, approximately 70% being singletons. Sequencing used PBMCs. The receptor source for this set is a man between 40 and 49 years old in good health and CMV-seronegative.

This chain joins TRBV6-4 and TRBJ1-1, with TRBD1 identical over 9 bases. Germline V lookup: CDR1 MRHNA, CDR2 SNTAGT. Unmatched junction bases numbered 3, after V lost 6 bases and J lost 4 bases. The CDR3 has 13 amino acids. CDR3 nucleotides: TGTGCCAGCAGGGACAGGGGTGGCACTGAAGCTTTCTTT. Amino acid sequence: CASRDRGGTEAFF.

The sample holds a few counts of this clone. CDR3 bases: TGTGCCAGCATTCCAGCGGGGTACAGTAGAGATACGCAGTATTTT. Translating gives CASIPAGYSRDTQYF. This chain links TRBV28 with TRBJ2-3; 7 bases align to TRBD2. This CDR3 is built from 15 residues. The V gene end was trimmed by 7 bases and the J gene end by 5 bases; junction bases not matched to a gene: 12. Germline assignment: CDR1 MDHEN and CDR2 SYDVKM.

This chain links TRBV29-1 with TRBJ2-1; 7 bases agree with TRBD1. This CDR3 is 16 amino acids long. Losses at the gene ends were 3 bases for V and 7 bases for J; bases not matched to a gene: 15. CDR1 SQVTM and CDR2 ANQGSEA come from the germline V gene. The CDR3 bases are TGCAGCGTTGAGGCCCCACGGGACAGCTCGGGGAATGAGCAGTTCTTC. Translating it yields CSVEAPRDSSGNEQFF.

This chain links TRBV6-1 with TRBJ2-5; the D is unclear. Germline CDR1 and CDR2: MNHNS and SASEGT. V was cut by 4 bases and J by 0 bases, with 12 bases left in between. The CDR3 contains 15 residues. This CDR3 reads CASSGENPYQETQYF. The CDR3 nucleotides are TGTGCCAGCAGTGGAGAAAATCCGTACCAAGAGACCCAGTACTTC.

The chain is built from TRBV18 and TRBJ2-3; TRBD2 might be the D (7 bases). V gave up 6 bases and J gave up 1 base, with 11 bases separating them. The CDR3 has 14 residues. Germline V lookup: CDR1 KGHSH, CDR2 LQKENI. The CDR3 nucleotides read TGTGCCAGCTCCCAGGGGAGGGGCACAGATACGCAGTATTTT. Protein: CASSQGRGTDTQYF.

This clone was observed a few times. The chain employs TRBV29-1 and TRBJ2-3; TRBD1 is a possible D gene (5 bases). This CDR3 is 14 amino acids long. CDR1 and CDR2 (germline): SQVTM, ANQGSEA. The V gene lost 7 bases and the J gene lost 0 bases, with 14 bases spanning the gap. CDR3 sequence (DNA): TGCAGCGGTGACAGTCGATCTAGCACAGATACGCAGTATTTT. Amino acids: CSGDSRSSTDTQYF.

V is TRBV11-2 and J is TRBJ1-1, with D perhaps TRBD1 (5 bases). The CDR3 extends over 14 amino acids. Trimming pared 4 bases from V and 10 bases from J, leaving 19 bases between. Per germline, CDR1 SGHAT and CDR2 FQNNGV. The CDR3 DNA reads TGTGCCAGCAGCTCCGACAGATGGTTGGTGTCAGCTTTCTTT. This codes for CASSSDRWLVSAFF.

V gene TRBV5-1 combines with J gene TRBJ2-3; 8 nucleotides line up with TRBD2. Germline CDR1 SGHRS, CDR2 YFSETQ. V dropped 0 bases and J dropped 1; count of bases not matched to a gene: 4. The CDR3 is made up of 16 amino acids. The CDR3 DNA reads TGCGCCAGCAGCTTGGCTACGCGGGGGGGCACAGATACGCAGTATTTT. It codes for CASSLATRGGTDTQYF.

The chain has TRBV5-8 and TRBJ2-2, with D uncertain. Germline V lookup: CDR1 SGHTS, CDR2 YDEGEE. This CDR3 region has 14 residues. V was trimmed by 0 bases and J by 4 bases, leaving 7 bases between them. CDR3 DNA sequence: TGTGCCAGCAGCTTGGTAGCTACCACCGGGGAGCTGTTTTTT. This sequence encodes CASSLVATTGELFF.

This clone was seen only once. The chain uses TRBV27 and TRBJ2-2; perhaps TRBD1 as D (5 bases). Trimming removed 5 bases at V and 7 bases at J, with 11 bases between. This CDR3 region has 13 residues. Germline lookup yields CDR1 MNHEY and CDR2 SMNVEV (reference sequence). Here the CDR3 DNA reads TGTGCCAGCAGTCCGACAGCAGGCGGGGAGCTGTTTTTT. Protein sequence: CASSPTAGGELFF.

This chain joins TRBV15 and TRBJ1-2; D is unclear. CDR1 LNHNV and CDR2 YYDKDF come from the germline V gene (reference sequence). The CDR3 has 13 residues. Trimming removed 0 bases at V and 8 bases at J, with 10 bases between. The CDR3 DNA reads TGTGCCACCAGCAGAGATACTCGGTACGGCTACACCTTC. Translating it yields CATSRDTRYGYTF. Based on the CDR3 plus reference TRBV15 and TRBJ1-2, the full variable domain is DAMVIQNPRYQVTQFGKPVTLSCSQTLNHNVMYWYQQKSSQAPKLLFHYYDKDFNNEADTPDNFQSRRPNTSFCFLDIRSPGLGDTAMYLCATSRDTRYGYTFGSGTRLTVV.

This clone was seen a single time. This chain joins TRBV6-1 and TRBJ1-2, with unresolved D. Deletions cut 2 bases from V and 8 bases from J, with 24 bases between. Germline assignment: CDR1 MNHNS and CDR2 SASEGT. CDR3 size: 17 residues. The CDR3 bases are TGTGCCAGCAGTGAACCACCCTCGGGGAGAGGCGCGAGGGGCTACACCTTC. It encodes CASSEPPSGRGARGYTF.

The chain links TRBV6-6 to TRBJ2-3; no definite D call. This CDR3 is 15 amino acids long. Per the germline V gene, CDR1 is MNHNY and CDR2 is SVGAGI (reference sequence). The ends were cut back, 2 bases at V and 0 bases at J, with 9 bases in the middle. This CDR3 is CASSYHSPSTDTQYF. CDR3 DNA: TGTGCCAGCAGTTACCACTCCCCTAGCACAGATACGCAGTATTTT.

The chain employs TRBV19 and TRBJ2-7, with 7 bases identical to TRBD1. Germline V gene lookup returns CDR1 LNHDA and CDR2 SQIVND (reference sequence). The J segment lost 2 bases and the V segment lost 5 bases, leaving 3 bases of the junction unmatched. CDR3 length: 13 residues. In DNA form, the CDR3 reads TGTGCCAGTAGTCGGGACAGTACCTACGAGCAGTACTTC. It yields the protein CASSRDSTYEQYF.

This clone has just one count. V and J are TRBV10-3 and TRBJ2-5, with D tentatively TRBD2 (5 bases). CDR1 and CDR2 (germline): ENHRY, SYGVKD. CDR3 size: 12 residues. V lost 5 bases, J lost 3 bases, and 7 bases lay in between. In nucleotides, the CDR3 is TGTGCCATCAGTAACGGGGAAGAGACCCAGTACTTC. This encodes CAISNGEETQYF.

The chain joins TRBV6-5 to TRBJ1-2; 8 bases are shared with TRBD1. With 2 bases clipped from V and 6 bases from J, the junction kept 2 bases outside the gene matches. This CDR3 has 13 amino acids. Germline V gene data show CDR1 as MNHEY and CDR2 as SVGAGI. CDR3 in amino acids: CASSYQGAHGYTF. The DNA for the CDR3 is TGTGCCAGCAGTTACCAGGGGGCGCATGGCTACACCTTC.

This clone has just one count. CDR3 nucleotides: TGTGCCAGCAGCTCGACAGCAAACAATGAGCAGTTCTTC. It specifies CASSSTANNEQFF. This rearrangement joins TRBV11-2 to TRBJ2-1, with D perhaps TRBD1 (5 bases). V was shortened by 4 bases and J by 5 bases, with 9 bases between the two germline ends. The CDR3 consists of 13 residues. Germline V gene lookup returns CDR1 SGHAT and CDR2 FQNNGV.

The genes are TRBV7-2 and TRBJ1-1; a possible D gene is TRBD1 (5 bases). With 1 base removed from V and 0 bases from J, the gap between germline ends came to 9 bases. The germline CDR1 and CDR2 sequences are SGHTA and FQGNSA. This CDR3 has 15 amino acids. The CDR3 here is CASSLGQGVNTEAFF. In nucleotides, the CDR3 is TGTGCCAGCAGCTTAGGCCAGGGTGTGAACACTGAAGCTTTCTTT.

The CDR3 protein is CASSSVGGLAMGGKETQYF. CDR3 coding DNA: TGTGCCAGCAGCTCCGTAGGAGGACTAGCGATGGGGGGGAAAGAGACCCAGTACTTC. The chain carries TRBV7-2 and TRBJ2-5; 9 positions match TRBD2. J gave up 3 bases and V 4 bases, and 18 bases lay outside the gene matches. Germline V gene sequence: CDR1 SGHTA, CDR2 FQGNSA. The CDR3 length is 19 residues.

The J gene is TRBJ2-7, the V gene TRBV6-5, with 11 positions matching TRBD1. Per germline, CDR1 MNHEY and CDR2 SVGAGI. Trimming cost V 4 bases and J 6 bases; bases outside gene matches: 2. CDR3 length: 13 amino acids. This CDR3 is CASSSGQGGEQYF. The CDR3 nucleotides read TGTGCCAGCAGTTCGGGACAGGGGGGCGAGCAGTACTTC.

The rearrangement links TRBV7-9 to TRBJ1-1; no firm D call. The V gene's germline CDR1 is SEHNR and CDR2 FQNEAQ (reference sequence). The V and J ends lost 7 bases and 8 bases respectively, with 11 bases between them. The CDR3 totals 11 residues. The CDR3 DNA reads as TGTGCCAGCACCAAGGCCGGGGAAGCTTTCTTT. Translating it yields CASTKAGEAFF.

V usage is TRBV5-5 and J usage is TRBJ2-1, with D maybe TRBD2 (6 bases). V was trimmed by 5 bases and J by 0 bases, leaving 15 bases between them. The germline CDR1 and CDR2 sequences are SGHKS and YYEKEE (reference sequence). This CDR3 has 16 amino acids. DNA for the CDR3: TGTGCCAGCAGTCCGCTCCGGGAGAGCTCCTACAATGAGCAGTTCTTC. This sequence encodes CASSPLRESSYNEQFF.